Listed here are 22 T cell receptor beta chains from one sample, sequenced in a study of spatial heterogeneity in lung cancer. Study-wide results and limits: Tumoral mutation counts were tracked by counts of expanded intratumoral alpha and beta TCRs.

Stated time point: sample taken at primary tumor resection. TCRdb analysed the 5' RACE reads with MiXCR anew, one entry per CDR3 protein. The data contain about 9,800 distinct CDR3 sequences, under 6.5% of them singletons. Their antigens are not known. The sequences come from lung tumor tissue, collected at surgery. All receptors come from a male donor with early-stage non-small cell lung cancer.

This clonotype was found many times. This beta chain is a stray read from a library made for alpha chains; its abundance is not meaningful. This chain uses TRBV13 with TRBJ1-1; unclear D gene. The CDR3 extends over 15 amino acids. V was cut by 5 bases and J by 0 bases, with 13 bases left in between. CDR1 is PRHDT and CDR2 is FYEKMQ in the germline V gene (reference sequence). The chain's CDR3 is CASSRDRHMNTEAFF. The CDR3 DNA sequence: TGTGCCAGCAGCCGCGACCGCCACATGAACACTGAAGCTTTCTTT. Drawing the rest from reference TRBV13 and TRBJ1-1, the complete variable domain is AAGVIQSPRHLIKEKRETATLKCYPIPRHDTVYWYQQGPGQDPQFLISFYEKMQSDKGSIPDRFSAQQFSDYHSELNMSSLELGDSALYFCASSRDRHMNTEAFFGQGTRLTVV.

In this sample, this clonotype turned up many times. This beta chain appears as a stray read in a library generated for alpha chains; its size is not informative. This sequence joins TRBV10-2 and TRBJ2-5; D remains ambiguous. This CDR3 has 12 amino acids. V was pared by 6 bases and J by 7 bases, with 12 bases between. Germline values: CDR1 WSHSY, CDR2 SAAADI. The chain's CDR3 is CASRGLNVTQYF. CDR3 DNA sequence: TGCGCCAGCAGGGGCCTTAATGTGACCCAGTACTTC.

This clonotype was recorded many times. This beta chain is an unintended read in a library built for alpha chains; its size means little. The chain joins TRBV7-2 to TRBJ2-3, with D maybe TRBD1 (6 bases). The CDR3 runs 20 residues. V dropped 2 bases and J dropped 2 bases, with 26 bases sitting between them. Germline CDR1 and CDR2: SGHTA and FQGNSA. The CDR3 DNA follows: TGTGCCAGCAGCTTAACCTTCGGTGACTACAGGGCCGCGTTCACAGATACGCAGTATTTT. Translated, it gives CASSLTFGDYRAAFTDTQYF.

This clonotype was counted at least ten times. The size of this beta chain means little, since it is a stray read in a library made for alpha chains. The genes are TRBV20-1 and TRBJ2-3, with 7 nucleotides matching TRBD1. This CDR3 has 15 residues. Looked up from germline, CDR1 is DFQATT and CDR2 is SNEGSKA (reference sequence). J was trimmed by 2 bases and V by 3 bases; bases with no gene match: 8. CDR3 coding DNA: TGCAGTGCTAGCCAGCACACAGGGGACACAGATACGCAGTATTTT. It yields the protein CSASQHTGDTDTQYF.

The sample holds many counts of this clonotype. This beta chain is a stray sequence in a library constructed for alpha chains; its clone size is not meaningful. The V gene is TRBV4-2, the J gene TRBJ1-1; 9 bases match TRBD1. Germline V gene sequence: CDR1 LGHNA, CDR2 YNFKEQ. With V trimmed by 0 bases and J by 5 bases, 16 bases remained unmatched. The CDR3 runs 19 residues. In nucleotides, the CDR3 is TGTGCCAGCAGCCAAGATCCGTTCAGCACAGGGGGCGGAGGGACTGAAGCTTTCTTT. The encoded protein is CASSQDPFSTGGGGTEAFF.

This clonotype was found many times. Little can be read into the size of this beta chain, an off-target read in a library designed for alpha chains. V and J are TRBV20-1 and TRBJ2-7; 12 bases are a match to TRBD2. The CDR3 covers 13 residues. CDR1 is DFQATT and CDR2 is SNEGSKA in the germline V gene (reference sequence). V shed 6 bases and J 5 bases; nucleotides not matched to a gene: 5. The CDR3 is CSAPTSGSDEQYF. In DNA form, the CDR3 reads TGCAGTGCCCCGACTAGCGGGAGCGACGAGCAGTACTTC.

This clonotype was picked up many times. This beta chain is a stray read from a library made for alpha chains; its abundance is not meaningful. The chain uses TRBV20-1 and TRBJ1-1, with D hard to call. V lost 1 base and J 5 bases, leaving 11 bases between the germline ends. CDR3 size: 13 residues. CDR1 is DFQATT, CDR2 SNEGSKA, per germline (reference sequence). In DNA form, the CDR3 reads TGCAGTGCTAGAGTTCCTGGGAAGACTGAAGCTTTCTTT. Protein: CSARVPGKTEAFF.

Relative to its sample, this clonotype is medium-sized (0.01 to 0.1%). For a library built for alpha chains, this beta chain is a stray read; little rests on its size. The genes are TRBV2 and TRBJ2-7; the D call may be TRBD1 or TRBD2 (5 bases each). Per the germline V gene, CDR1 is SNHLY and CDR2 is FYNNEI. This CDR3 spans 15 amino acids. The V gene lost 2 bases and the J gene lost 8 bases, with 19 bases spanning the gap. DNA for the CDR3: TGTGCCAGCAGTGAACAGAGGGGCCCCTATACGAAGCAGTACGTC. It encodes CASSEQRGPYTKQYV.

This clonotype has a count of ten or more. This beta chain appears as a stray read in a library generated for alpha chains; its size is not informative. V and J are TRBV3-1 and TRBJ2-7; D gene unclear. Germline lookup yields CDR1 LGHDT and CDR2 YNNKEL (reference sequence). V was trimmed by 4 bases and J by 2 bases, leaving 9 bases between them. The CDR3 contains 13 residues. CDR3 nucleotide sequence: TGTGCCAGCAGCCTCCTGGGGACCTACGAGCAGTACTTC. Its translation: CASSLLGTYEQYF.

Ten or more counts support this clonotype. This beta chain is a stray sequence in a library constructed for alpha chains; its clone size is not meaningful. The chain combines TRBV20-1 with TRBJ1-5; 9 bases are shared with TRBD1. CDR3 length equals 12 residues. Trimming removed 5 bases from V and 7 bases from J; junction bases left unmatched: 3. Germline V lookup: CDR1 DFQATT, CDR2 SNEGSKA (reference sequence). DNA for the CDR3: TGCAGTGCTGTAGACAGGGGGCAGCCCCAGCATTTT. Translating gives CSAVDRGQPQHF.

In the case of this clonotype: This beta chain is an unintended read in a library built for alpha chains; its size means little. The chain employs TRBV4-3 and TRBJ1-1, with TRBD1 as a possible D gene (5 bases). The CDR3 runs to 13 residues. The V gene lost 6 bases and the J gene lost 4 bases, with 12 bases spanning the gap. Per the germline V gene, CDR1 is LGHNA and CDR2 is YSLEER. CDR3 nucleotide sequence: TGCGCCAGCAGACGGGACCTGGGCACTGAAGCTTTCTTT. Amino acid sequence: CASRRDLGTEAFF.

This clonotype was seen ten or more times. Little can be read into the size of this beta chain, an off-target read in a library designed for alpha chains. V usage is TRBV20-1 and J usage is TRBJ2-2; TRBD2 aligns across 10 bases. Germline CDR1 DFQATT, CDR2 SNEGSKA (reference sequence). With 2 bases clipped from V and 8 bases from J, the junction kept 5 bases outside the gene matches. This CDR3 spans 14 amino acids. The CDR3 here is CSARLAGDQGELFF. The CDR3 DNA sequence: TGCAGTGCTAGACTAGCGGGGGATCAGGGGGAGCTGTTTTTT.

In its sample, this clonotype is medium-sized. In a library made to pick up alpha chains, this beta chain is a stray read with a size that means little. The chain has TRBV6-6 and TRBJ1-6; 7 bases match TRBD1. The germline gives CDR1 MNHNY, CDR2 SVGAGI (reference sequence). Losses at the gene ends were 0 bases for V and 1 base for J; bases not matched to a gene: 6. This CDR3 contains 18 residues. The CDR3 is CASSYSTTGDSYNSPLHF. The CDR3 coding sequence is TGTGCCAGCAGTTACTCGACCACAGGGGATTCCTATAATTCACCCCTCCACTTT.

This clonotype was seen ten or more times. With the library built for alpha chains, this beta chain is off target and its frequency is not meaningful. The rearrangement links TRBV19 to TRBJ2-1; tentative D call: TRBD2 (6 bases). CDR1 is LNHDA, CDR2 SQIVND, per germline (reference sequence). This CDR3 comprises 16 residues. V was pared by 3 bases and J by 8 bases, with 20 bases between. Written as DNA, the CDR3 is TGTGCCAGTAGTATCCCGAGGGAGGCGCTGAAGCATGAGCAGTTCTTC. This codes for CASSIPREALKHEQFF.

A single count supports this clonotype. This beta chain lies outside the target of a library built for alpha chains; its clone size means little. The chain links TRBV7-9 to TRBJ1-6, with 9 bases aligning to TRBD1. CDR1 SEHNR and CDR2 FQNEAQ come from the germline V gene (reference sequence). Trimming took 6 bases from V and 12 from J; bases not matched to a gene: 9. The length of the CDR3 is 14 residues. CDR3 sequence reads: CASSFTTGGGPLHF. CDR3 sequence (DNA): TGTGCCAGCAGTTTTACGACAGGGGGAGGACCCCTCCACTTT.

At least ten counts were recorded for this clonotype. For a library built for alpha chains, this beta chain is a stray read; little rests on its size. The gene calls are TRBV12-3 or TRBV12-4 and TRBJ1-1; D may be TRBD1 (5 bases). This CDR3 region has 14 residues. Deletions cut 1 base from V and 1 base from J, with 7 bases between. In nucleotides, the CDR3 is TGTGCCAGCAGTTTAGGGGGGACGAACACTGAAGCTTTCTTT. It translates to CASSLGGTNTEAFF.

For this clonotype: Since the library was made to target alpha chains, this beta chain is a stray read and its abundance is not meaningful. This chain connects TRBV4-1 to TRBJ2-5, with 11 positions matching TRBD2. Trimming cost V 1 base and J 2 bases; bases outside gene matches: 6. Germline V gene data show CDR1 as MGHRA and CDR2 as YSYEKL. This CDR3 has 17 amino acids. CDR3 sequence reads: CASSQGLTSGIQETQYF. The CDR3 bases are TGCGCCAGCAGCCAAGGGTTGACTAGCGGGATTCAAGAGACCCAGTACTTC.

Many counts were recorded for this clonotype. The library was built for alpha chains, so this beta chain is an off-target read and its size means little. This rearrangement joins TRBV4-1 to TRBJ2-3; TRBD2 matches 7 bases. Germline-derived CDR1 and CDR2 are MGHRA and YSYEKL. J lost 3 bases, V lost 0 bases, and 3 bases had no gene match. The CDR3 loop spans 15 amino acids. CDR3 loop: CASSQEGGGTDTQYF. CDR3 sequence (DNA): TGCGCCAGCAGCCAAGAGGGCGGGGGTACAGATACGCAGTATTTT.

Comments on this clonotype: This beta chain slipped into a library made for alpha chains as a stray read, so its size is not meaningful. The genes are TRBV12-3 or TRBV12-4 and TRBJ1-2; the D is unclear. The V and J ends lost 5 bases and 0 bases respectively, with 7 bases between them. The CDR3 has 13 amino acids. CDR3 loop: CASSLGTNYGYTF. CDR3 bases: TGTGCCAGCAGTCTCGGGACTAACTATGGCTACACCTTC.

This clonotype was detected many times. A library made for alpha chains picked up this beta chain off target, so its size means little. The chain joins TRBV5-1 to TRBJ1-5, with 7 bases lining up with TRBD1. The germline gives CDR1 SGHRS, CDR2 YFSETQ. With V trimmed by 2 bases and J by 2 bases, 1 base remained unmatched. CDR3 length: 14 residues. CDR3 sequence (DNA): TGCGCCAGCAGCTTTACAGGGGGCAATCAGCCCCAGCATTTT. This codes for CASSFTGGNQPQHF.

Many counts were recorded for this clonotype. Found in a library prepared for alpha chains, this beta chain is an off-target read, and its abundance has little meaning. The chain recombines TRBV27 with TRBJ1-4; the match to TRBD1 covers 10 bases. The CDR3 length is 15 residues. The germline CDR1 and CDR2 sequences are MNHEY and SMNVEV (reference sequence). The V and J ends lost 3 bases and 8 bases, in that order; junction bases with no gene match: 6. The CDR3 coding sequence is TGTGCCAGCAGTTTGCAAGGGACAGGGGCCGAAAAACTGTTTTTT. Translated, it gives CASSLQGTGAEKLFF.

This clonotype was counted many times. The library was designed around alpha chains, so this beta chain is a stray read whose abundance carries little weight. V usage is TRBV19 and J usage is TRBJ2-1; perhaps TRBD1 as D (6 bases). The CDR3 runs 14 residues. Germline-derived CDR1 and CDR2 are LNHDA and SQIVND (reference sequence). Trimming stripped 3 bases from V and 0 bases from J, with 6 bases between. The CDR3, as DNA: TGTGCCAGTAGTATCAGGGGCTCCTACAATGAGCAGTTCTTC. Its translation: CASSIRGSYNEQFF.